This TCR beta chain was recorded in a study of OX40 agonist ivuxolimab in advanced cancers. Study-level information: Patients achieving partial responses numbered three: one hepatocellular carcinoma case and two cutaneous melanoma cases. Findings and caveats of the study: In CD8+ T cells, expanded clones were on average more numerous than in CD4+. The work left the antigen specificity of expanded peripheral T cells undetermined.

Note on this clone: Its antigen is unidentified.

It was autoimmune disease history or systemic immunosuppression that excluded patients. Sequenced by immunoSEQ multiplex PCR; TCRdb stores in-frame clones only, minus some. Of 66,000 or so clones listed, approximately 86% are singletons. The sample was CD4+ or CD8+ T cells sorted from blood, taken in a trial of the OX40 agonist ivuxolimab. This TCR came from an adult with an advanced solid tumor such as melanoma, head and neck, liver or kidney cancer.

The CDR3 protein is CAISVTSGRKGYEQYF. CDR3 coding DNA: TGTGCCATCAGCGTGACTAGCGGGAGGAAGGGCTACGAGCAGTACTTC. The chain joins TRBV10-3 to TRBJ2-7; 13 nucleotides agree with TRBD2. The CDR3 length is 16 residues. From germline, CDR1 is ENHRY and CDR2 SYGVKD. The V segment lost 6 bases and the J segment 3 bases; nucleotides outside the gene matches: 8.